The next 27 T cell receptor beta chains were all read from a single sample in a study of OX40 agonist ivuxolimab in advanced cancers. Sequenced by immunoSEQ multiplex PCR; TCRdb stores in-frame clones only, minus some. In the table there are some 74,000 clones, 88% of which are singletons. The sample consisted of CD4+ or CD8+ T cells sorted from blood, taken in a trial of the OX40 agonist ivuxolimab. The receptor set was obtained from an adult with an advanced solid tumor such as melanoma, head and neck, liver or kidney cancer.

This chain's CDR3 is CASSLSGAGGYTF. DNA for the CDR3: TGTGCCAGTAGTCTCTCGGGGGCCGGTGGCTACACCTTC. The rearrangement joins TRBV19 to TRBJ1-2; D perhaps matches TRBD1 (6 bases). The V gene's germline CDR1 is LNHDA and CDR2 SQIVND (reference sequence). This CDR3 has 13 amino acids. With 5 bases removed from V and 7 bases from J, the gap between germline ends came to 14 bases.

The CDR3 protein is CASSRAGGPNEKLFF. The CDR3 bases are TGTGCCAGCAGCCGCGCGGGGGGCCCTAATGAAAAACTGTTTTTT. The chain joins TRBV11-2 to TRBJ1-4; D may be TRBD1 (6 bases). CDR3 length: 15 residues. V lost 5 bases and J lost 3, with 13 bases in between. Germline V gives CDR1 SGHAT, CDR2 FQNNGV.

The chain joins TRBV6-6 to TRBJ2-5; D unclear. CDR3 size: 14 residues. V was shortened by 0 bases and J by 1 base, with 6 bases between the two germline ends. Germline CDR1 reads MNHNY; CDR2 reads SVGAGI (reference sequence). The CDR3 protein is CASSYSGSQETQYF. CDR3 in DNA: TGTGCCAGCAGTTACTCTGGCAGCCAAGAGACCCAGTACTTC.

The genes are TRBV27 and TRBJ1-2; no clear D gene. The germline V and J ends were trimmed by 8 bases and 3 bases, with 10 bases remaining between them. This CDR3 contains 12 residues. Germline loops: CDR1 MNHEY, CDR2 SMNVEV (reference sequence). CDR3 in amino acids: CASGSTYYGYTF. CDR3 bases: TGTGCCAGCGGTAGCACATACTATGGCTACACCTTC.

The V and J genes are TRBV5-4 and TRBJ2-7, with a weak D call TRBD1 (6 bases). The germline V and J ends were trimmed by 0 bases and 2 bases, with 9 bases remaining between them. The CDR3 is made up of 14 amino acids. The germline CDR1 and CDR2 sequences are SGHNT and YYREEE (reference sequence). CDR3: CASSLGQGPYEQYF. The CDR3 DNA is TGTGCCAGCAGCTTGGGTCAGGGGCCCTACGAGCAGTACTTC. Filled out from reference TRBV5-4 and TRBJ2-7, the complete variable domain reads ETGVTQSPTHLIKTRGQQVTLRCSSQSGHNTVSWYQQALGQGPQFIFQYYREEENGRGNFPPRFSGLQFPNYSSELNVNALELDDSALYLCASSLGQGPYEQYFGPGTRLTVT.

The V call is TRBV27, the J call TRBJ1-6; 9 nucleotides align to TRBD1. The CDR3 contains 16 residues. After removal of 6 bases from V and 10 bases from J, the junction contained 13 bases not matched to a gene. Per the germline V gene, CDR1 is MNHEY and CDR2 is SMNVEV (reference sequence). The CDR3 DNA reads TGTGCCAGCAGGATCCGGCGCCAGGACAGGGGCTCACCCCTCCACTTT. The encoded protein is CASRIRRQDRGSPLHF.

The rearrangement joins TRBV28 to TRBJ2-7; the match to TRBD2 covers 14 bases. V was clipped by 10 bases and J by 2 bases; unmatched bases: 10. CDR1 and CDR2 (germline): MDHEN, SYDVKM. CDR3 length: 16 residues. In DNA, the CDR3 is TGTGCCATCGAGACTAGCGGGAGGGGTCCGCCCTACGAGCAGTACTTC. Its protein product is CAIETSGRGPPYEQYF.

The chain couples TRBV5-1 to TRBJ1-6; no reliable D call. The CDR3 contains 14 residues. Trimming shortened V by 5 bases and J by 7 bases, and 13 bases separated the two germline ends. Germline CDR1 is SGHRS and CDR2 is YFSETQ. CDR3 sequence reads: CASRRDVENSPLHF. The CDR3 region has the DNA TGCGCCAGCAGGCGGGATGTCGAAAATTCACCCCTCCACTTT.

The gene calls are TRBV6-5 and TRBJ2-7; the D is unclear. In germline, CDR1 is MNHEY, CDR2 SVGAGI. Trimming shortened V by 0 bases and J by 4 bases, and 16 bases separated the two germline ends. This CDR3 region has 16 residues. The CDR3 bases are TGTGCCAGCAGTTACTCGAATGGGATTTCCGCTTACGAGCAGTACTTC. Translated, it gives CASSYSNGISAYEQYF.

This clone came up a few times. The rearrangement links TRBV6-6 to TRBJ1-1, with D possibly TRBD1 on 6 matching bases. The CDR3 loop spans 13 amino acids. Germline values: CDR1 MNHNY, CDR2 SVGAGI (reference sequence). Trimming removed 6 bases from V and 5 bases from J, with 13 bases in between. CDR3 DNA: TGTGCCAGCAGCCTAGTTACAGGGACTGAAGCTTTCTTT. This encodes CASSLVTGTEAFF.

This CDR3 reads CASSPSLGVRAYNEQFF. The CDR3 bases are TGTGCCAGCTCACCGTCCCTTGGGGTGAGGGCCTACAATGAGCAGTTCTTC. The chain links TRBV18 to TRBJ2-1, with TRBD2 as a possible D gene (5 bases). The CDR3 runs 17 residues. Germline CDR1 KGHSH, CDR2 LQKENI. Trimming cost V 3 bases and J 2 bases, with 17 bases left between them.

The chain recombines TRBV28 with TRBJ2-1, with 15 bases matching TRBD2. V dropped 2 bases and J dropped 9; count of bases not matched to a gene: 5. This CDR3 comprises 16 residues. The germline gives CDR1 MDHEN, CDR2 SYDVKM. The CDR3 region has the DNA TGTGCCAGCAGTTTAAAGTGGGGACTAGCGGGAGGTGAGCAGTTCTTC. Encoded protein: CASSLKWGLAGGEQFF.

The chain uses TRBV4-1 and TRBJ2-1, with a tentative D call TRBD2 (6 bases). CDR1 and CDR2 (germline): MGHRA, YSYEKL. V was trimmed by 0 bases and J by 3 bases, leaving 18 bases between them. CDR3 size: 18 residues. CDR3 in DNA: TGCGCCAGCAGCCAAGATTTGTCGGCGGGAAGGGGCTACAATGAGCAGTTCTTC. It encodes CASSQDLSAGRGYNEQFF.

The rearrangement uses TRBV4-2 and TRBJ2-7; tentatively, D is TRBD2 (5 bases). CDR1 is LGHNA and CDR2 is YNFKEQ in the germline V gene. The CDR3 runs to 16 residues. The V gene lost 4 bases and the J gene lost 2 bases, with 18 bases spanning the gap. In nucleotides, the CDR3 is TGTGCCAGCAGCCGATCTAAAGCGGTGAGGCCCTACGAGCAGTACTTC. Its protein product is CASSRSKAVRPYEQYF.

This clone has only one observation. The CDR3 region is CASSMGQDYYEQYF. In nucleotides, the CDR3 is TGTGCCAGTAGTATGGGACAGGACTACTACGAGCAGTACTTC. This rearrangement joins TRBV19 to TRBJ2-7; 8 positions agree with TRBD1. Losses at the gene ends were 3 bases for V and 3 bases for J; bases not matched to a gene: 4. Germline CDR1 reads LNHDA; CDR2 reads SQIVND (reference sequence). The CDR3 is made up of 14 amino acids.

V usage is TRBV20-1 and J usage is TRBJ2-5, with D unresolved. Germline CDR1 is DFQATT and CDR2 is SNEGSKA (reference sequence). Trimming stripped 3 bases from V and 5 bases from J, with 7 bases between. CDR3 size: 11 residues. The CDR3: CSASRMETQYF. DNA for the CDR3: TGCAGTGCTAGTCGAATGGAGACCCAGTACTTC.

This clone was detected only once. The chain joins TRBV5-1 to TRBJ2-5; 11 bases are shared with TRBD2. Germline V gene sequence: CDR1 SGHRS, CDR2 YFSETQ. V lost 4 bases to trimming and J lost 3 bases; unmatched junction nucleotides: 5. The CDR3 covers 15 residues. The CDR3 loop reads CASSKGTSGKETQYF. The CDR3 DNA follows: TGCGCCAGCAGCAAAGGGACTAGCGGAAAAGAGACCCAGTACTTC.

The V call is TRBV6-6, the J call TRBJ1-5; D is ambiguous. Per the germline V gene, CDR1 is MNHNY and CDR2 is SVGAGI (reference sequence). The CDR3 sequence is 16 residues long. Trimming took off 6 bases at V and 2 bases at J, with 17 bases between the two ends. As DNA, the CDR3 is TGTGCCAGCAGGCTAGGGCGGGCGGTTCGCAATCAGCCCCAGCATTTT. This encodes CASRLGRAVRNQPQHF.

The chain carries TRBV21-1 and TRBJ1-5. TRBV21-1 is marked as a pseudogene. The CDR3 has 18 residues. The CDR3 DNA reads TGTGCCAGCAGCAAAAGCGGCGTTCCGGGACGGTTCAATCAGCCCCAGCATTTT. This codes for CASSKSGVPGRFNQPQHF.

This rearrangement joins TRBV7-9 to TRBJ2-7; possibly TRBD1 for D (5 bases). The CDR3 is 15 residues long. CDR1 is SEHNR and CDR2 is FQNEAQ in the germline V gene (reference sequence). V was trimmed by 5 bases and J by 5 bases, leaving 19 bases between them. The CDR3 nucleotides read TGTGCCAGCAGCCTAAGGTCCCAGGGTAACCACGAGCAGTACTTC. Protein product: CASSLRSQGNHEQYF.

The CDR3 nucleotides read TGTGCCAGCAGCCCCCAGGGAGGGGGGAACACTGAAGCTTTCTTT. It encodes CASSPQGGGNTEAFF. The chain is built from TRBV5-5 and TRBJ1-1, with D perhaps TRBD1 (6 bases). The CDR3 extends over 15 amino acids. Looked up from germline, CDR1 is SGHKS and CDR2 is YYEKEE (reference sequence). Trimming left V 4 bases short and J 1 base short, with 14 bases between.

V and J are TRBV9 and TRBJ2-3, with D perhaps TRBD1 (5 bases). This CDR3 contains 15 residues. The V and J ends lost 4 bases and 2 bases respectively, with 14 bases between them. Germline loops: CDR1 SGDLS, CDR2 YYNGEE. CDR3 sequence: CASSLDGAPTDTQYF. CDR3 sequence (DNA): TGTGCCAGCAGCCTTGATGGGGCTCCCACAGATACGCAGTATTTT.

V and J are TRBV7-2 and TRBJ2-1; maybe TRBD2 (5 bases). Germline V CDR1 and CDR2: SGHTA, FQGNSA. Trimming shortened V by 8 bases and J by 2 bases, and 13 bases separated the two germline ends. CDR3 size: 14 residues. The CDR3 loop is CASARTGTYNEQFF. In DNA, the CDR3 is TGTGCCAGCGCCCGAACGGGGACCTACAATGAGCAGTTCTTC.

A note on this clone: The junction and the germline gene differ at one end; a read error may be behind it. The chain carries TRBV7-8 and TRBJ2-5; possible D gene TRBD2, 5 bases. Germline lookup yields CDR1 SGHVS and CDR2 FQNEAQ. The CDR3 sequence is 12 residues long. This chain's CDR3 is CASSLAVREQYF. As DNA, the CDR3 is TGTGCCAGCAGCCTAGCAGTGCGAGAGCAGTACTTC.

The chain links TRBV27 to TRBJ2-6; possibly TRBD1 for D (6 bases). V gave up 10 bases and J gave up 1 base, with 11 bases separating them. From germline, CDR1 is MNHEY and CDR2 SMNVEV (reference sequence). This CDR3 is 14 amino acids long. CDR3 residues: CAIRQGSGANVLTF. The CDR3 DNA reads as TGTGCCATCAGGCAGGGGTCTGGGGCCAACGTCCTGACTTTC.

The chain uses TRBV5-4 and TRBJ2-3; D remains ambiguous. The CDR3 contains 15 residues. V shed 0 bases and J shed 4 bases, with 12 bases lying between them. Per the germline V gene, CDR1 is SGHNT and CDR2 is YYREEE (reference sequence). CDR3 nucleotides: TGTGCCAGCAGCTTGGTTGGGTCTATTGCAGATACGCAGTATTTT. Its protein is CASSLVGSIADTQYF.

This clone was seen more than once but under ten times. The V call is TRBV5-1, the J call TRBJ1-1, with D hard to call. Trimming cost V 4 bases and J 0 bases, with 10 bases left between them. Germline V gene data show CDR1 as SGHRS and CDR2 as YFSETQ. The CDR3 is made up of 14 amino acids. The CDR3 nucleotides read TGCGCCAGCAGCCCTCTGTTTTTGAACACTGAAGCTTTCTTT. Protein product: CASSPLFLNTEAFF.